What follows are 17 T cell receptor beta chains derived from one specimen sequenced in a study of cytomegalovirus exposure and HLA in healthy donors. Vbeta (60) and Jbeta (13) primers were used in the PCR. TCRdb's copy holds only in-frame clones and misses some; the assay was immunoSEQ multiplex PCR. The sample consists of 73,000 or so clones, 75% to 85% of them appearing once. The sequencing input was PBMCs. The receptor set was obtained from a human donor in good health.

This clone was seen a handful of times. V and J are TRBV7-8 and TRBJ2-7; 10 bases line up with TRBD2. Germline loops: CDR1 SGHVS, CDR2 FQNEAQ. This CDR3 comprises 16 residues. V lost 0 bases to trimming and J lost 5 bases; unmatched junction nucleotides: 7. As DNA, the CDR3 is TGTGCCAGCAGCTTAGCCCGACTAGCGGGTGTCAACGAGCAGTACTTC. As protein: CASSLARLAGVNEQYF.

The CDR3, as DNA: TGTGCCAGCAGCCAGGGGGTAGCGGACACTGAAGCTTTCTTT. This codes for CASSQGVADTEAFF. The gene calls are TRBV7-9 and TRBJ1-1, with 7 bases aligning to TRBD1. The CDR3 extends over 14 amino acids. J was trimmed by 3 bases and V by 5 bases; bases with no gene match: 6. Germline CDR1 reads SEHNR; CDR2 reads FQNEAQ (reference sequence). Complete variable domain (other parts from reference TRBV7-9 and TRBJ1-1): DTGVSQNPRHKITKRGQNVTFRCDPISEHNRLYWYRQTLGQGPEFLTYFQNEAQLEKSRLLSDRFSAERPKGSFSTLEIQRTEQGDSAMYLCASSQGVADTEAFFGQGTRLTVV.

V is TRBV5-1 and J is TRBJ2-1; 12 nucleotides line up with TRBD2. This CDR3 has 15 residues. V dropped 1 base and J dropped 8; count of bases not matched to a gene: 4. Germline CDR1 SGHRS, CDR2 YFSETQ. Written as DNA, the CDR3 is TGCGCCAGCAGCTTGACTAGCGGGGGGCCCGATGAGCAGTTCTTC. Residues: CASSLTSGGPDEQFF.

The chain recombines TRBV27 with TRBJ1-4; weak D call: TRBD1 (5 bases). Germline V CDR1 and CDR2: MNHEY, SMNVEV (reference sequence). Trimming stripped 3 bases from V and 0 bases from J, with 5 bases between. There are 14 residues in the CDR3. The CDR3: CASSLTATNEKLFF. The CDR3 DNA reads TGTGCCAGCAGTTTGACAGCAACTAATGAAAAACTGTTTTTT. Variable domain in full (rest from reference TRBV27 and TRBJ1-4): EAQVTQNPRYLITVTGKKLTVTCSQNMNHEYMSWYRQDPGLGLRQIYYSMNVEVTDKGDVPEGYKVSRKEKRNFPLILESPSPNQTSLYFCASSLTATNEKLFFGSGTQLSVL.

The V and J genes are TRBV19 and TRBJ2-5; 8 positions match TRBD2. Per the germline V gene, CDR1 is LNHDA and CDR2 is SQIVND (reference sequence). The CDR3 spans 17 residues. Trimming cost V 3 bases and J 0 bases; bases outside gene matches: 9. This chain's CDR3 is CASSIFGAGAHQETQYF. The CDR3 DNA reads TGTGCCAGTAGTATCTTTGGAGCGGGGGCCCACCAAGAGACCCAGTACTTC.

The V gene is TRBV6-1, the J gene TRBJ2-5, with D possibly being TRBD1 (5 bases). The CDR3 loop spans 14 amino acids. The germline V and J ends were trimmed by 5 bases and 5 bases, with 15 bases remaining between them. The V gene's germline CDR1 is MNHNS and CDR2 SASEGT. In nucleotides, the CDR3 is TGTGCCAGCAGTTATGCTAGGGGCGTGGAGACCCAGTACTTC. Its protein product is CASSYARGVETQYF.

The gene calls are TRBV5-4 and TRBJ1-1; 9 nucleotides agree with TRBD1. The CDR3 loop spans 14 amino acids. The J segment lost 4 bases and the V segment lost 5 bases, leaving 6 bases of the junction unmatched. Germline V gene data show CDR1 as SGHNT and CDR2 as YYREEE (reference sequence). For the CDR3, the DNA is TGTGCCAGCAGTGGGGGACAGGGCTTCACTGAAGCTTTCTTT. Residues: CASSGGQGFTEAFF.

The genes are TRBV11-2 and TRBJ1-2; D gene unclear. Germline V lookup: CDR1 SGHAT, CDR2 FQNNGV. The CDR3 sequence is 16 residues long. V lost 1 base and J 1 base, leaving 13 bases between the germline ends. The DNA for the CDR3 is TGTGCCAGCAGCTTAGGTGTAGGAGGGTTTAACTATGGCTACACCTTC. The encoded protein is CASSLGVGGFNYGYTF.

The rearrangement links TRBV7-8 to TRBJ1-3; the D is unclear. V shed 1 base and J shed 0 bases, with 10 bases lying between them. The germline V gene encodes CDR1 SGHVS and CDR2 FQNEAQ. The CDR3 covers 16 residues. This CDR3 reads CASSLVGGNSGNTIYF. As DNA, the CDR3 is TGTGCCAGCAGCTTAGTTGGCGGCAACTCTGGAAACACCATATATTTT.

V gene TRBV18 combines with J gene TRBJ2-3; 9 bases are shared with TRBD2. Germline CDR1 KGHSH, CDR2 LQKENI. V shed 3 bases and J 3 bases; nucleotides not matched to a gene: 10. CDR3 size: 17 residues. In DNA form, the CDR3 reads TGTGCCAGCTCACCTTCGGCAGCGGGGGGCGGGACAGATACGCAGTATTTT. Amino acid sequence: CASSPSAAGGGTDTQYF. Complete variable domain (other parts from reference TRBV18 and TRBJ2-3): NAGVMQNPRHLVRRRGQEARLRCSPMKGHSHVYWYRQLPEEGLKFMVYLQKENIIDESGMPKERFSAEFPKEGPSILRIQQVVRGDSAAYFCASSPSAAGGGTDTQYFGPGTRLTVL.

The chain links TRBV5-1 to TRBJ1-4; D not resolved. The germline V gene has CDR1 SGHRS and CDR2 YFSETQ. Trimming removed 4 bases from V and 13 bases from J, with 14 bases in between. The CDR3 contains 12 residues. CDR3 coding DNA: TGCGCCAGCAGCCAGGAGGGCGGCTCACTGTTTTTT. The encoded protein is CASSQEGGSLFF.

The V gene is TRBV19, the J gene TRBJ1-6; 8 nucleotides agree with TRBD1. Trimming took 3 bases from V and 10 from J; bases not matched to a gene: 8. The CDR3 extends over 15 amino acids. CDR1 is LNHDA and CDR2 is SQIVND in the germline V gene (reference sequence). The CDR3 loop is CASSMYARGQSPLHF. The CDR3 coding sequence is TGTGCCAGTAGTATGTATGCCAGGGGGCAGTCACCCCTCCACTTT.

The chain combines TRBV9 with TRBJ2-2; 14 nucleotides match TRBD2. In germline, CDR1 is SGDLS, CDR2 YYNGEE. The V and J ends lost 0 bases and 6 bases, in that order; junction bases with no gene match: 7. The CDR3 spans 18 residues. The CDR3 sequence: CASSVAGLAGEAAGELFF. As DNA, the CDR3 is TGTGCCAGCAGCGTAGCGGGACTAGCGGGGGAGGCCGCCGGGGAGCTGTTTTTT.

The chain links TRBV6-1 to TRBJ2-7, with 9 positions matching TRBD2. CDR1 is MNHNS, CDR2 SASEGT, per germline. The CDR3 loop spans 12 amino acids. V shed 8 bases and J 3 bases; nucleotides not matched to a gene: 2. CDR3 nucleotide sequence: TGTGCCAGCCGGACTAGCGTCTACGAGCAGTACTTC. Translating gives CASRTSVYEQYF.

The gene calls are TRBV7-9 and TRBJ1-4, with D possibly TRBD1 on 6 matching bases. The CDR3 runs 16 residues. Germline V gives CDR1 SEHNR, CDR2 FQNEAQ (reference sequence). V lost 4 bases, J lost 0 bases, and 12 bases lay in between. The DNA of the CDR3 is TGTGCCAGCAGCTCTGGACAGTTTACAACTAATGAAAAACTGTTTTTT. It is translated as CASSSGQFTTNEKLFF. Supplemented by reference TRBV7-9 and TRBJ1-4, the full variable domain reads DTGVSQNPRHKITKRGQNVTFRCDPISEHNRLYWYRQTLGQGPEFLTYFQNEAQLEKSRLLSDRFSAERPKGSFSTLEIQRTEQGDSAMYLCASSSGQFTTNEKLFFGSGTQLSVL.

The chain uses TRBV6-1 and TRBJ1-1, with 7 bases lining up with TRBD1. This CDR3 comprises 15 residues. V shed 3 bases and J 4 bases; nucleotides not matched to a gene: 8. Germline loops: CDR1 MNHNS, CDR2 SASEGT. Here the CDR3 reads CASSDRQGGGTEAFF. The CDR3 region has the DNA TGTGCCAGCAGTGACCGACAGGGCGGAGGCACTGAAGCTTTCTTT.

This chain connects TRBV9 to TRBJ2-4; 10 bases map to TRBD1. Germline CDR1 reads SGDLS; CDR2 reads YYNGEE. The trim removed 0 bases at V and 6 bases at J, leaving 3 bases unmatched. The CDR3 has 15 amino acids. CDR3 sequence (DNA): TGTGCCAGCAGCGTAGGGGGACAGGGGTTAAACATTCAGTACTTC. Amino acids: CASSVGGQGLNIQYF.